This T cell receptor (beta chain) was found in a study of T cell repertoires in cytomegalovirus infection. Notes on the study in general: Totalled public TCR beta family frequency picked out people who carried CMV plus the relevant HLA. HLA-C-restricted CMV-specific TCR beta clonotypes were dominant in the ex vivo response.

Via MiXCR, TCRdb re-called the reads, giving one row per CDR3 protein. The sample holds some 220,000 distinct CDR3 sequences, roughly an eighth seen once. This clonotype was found many times. The antigen remains unidentified. J lost 3 bases, V lost 0 bases, and 6 bases had no gene match. CDR3 length equals 15 residues. Per germline, CDR1 DFQATT and CDR2 SNEGSKA (reference sequence). Sequencing was carried out using PBMCs. The chain links TRBV20-1 to TRBJ2-7; 9 nucleotides agree with TRBD1. This receptor was taken from a human donor in good health (CMV status not recorded). Some clones in this sample may be carry-over from other donors' samples. The CDR3 DNA reads as TGCAGTGCTAGAGATGGGACAGGGACGGTCTACGAGCAGTACTTC. This codes for CSARDGTGTVYEQYF.